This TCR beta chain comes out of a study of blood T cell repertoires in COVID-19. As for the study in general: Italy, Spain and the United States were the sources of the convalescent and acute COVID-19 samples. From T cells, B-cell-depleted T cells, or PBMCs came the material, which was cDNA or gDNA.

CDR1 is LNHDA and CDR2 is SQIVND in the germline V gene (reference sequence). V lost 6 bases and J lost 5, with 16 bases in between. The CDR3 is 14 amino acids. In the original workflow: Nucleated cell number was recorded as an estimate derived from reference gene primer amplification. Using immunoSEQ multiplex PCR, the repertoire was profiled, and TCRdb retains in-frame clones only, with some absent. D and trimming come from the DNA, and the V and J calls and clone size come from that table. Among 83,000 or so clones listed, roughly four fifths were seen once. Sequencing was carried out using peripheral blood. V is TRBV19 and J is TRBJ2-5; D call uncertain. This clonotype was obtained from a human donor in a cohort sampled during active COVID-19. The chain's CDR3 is CASSPTWQAETQYF. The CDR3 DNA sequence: TGTGCCAGTAGCCCGACATGGCAGGCGGAGACCCAGTACTTC. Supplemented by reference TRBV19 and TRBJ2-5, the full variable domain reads DGGITQSPKYLFRKEGQNVTLSCEQNLNHDAMYWYRQDPGQGLRLIYYSQIVNDFQKGDIAEGYSVSREKKESFPLTVTSAQKNPTAFYLCASSPTWQAETQYFGPGTRLLVL.